This TCR beta chain was sequenced for a study of blood T cells in healthy people across ages. General study findings and limits: Significant beta diversity loss was already apparent by age roughly 44, declining roughly linearly. No conclusive comparison of naive versus antigen-experienced cells was possible with unsorted PBMCs.

Each donor gave 9 to 10 milliliters of peripheral blood. Per-sample yields of isolated PBMCs were at least 6.5 million. With respect to this clonotype: The antigen is unknown.

The authors ran a second PCR of about 7 to 11 cycles using a sample-barcoded 5' primer and a J-beta primer mix. TCRdb re-called the 5' RACE reads through MiXCR, storing one row per CDR3 protein. The sample holds some 920,000 distinct CDR3 sequences, 51% seen once. This CDR3 is built from 15 residues. The sequenced material came from blood. The chain recombines TRBV21-1 with TRBJ1-6; the DNA was not used to check the table's D call, TRBD1. TRBV21-1 is designated a pseudogene. The receptor comes from a woman aged 55-75 years in good health. The CDR3 sequence: CASSKADREIPPLHF. The CDR3 DNA reads TGTGCCAGCAGCAAAGCCGACAGGGAGATCCCACCCCTCCACTTT.